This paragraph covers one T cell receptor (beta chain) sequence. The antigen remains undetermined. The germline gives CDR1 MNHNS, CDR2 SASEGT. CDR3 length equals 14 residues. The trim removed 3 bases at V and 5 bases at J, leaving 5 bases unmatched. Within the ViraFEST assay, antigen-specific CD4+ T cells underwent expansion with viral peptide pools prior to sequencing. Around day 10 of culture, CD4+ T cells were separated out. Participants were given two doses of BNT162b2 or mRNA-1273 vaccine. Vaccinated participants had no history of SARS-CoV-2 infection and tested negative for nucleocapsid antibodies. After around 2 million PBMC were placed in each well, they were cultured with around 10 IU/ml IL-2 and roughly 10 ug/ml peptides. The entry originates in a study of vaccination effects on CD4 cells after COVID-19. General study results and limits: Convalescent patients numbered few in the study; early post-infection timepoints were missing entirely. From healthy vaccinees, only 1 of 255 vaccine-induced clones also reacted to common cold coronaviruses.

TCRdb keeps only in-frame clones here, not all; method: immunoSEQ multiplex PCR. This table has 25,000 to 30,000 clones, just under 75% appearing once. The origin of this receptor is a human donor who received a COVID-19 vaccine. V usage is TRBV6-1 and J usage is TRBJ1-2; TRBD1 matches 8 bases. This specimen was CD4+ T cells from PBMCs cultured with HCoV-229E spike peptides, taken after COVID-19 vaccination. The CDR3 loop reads CASSDGQGAYGYTF. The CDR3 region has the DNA TGTGCCAGCAGTGACGGACAGGGAGCATATGGCTACACCTTC.